What follows describes a single T cell receptor beta chain. The sample originates from a study of blood T cell repertoires in COVID-19. Only in-frame clones appear in the TCRdb table, and some are missing; sequencing was by immunoSEQ multiplex PCR. The data show tens of thousands of clones, over 85% seen once. This receptor was identified in an older man with active COVID-19. The sequenced sample consisted of peripheral blood.

The CDR3 bases are TGTGCCACCAGCTTGGGGGGTGGATATGGCTACACCTTC. Translating it yields CATSLGGGYGYTF. The rearrangement links TRBV15 to TRBJ1-2, with a tentative D call TRBD1 (5 bases). CDR1 and CDR2 from the germline V gene are LNHNV and YYDKDF (reference sequence). The CDR3 consists of 13 residues. V lost 5 bases, J lost 5 bases, and 12 bases lay in between. Filled out from reference TRBV15 and TRBJ1-2, the complete variable domain reads DAMVIQNPRYQVTQFGKPVTLSCSQTLNHNVMYWYQQKSSQAPKLLFHYYDKDFNNEADTPDNFQSRRPNTSFCFLDIRSPGLGDTAMYLCATSLGGGYGYTFGSGTRLTVV.